The next 24 T cell receptor beta chains were all read from a single sample in a study. TCRdb used MiXCR to reprocess the 5' RACE reads, holding one entry per CDR3 protein. The repertoire has around 37,000 distinct CDR3 sequences, 29% of them found once; the top ten carry about 3.9%. The specimen sequenced was memory CD4+ T cells sorted from a lymph node. The sample's subset: memory CD4+ T cells, CD4+CD45RO+CD25-. Receptors were obtained from a female donor with breast cancer.

This chain connects TRBV27 to TRBJ2-7; either TRBD1 or TRBD2 may supply D (5 bases each). Between the trimmed V and J ends, which lost 6 bases and 2 bases, there was a span of 17 bases. There are 15 residues in the CDR3. The germline V gene encodes CDR1 MNHEY and CDR2 SMNVEV (reference sequence). This CDR3 reads CASRTDRGETYEQYF. The CDR3 nucleotides read TGTGCCAGCAGAACCGACCGGGGCGAGACCTACGAGCAGTACTTC.

The V call is TRBV7-2, the J call TRBJ2-7; TRBD1 agrees at 9 bases. Germline assignment: CDR1 SGHTA and CDR2 FQGNSA. Unmatched junction bases numbered 5, after V lost 4 bases and J lost 4 bases. This CDR3 has 14 amino acids. The CDR3 region is CASSSSGQGYEQYF. In DNA form, the CDR3 reads TGTGCCAGCAGCTCCTCCGGACAGGGGTACGAGCAGTACTTC.

This clonotype was seen more than once but under ten times. The chain links TRBV9 to TRBJ1-2; TRBD1 matches 11 bases. The CDR3 has 14 residues. Germline trimming cut 3 bases from V and 3 bases from J; bases unmatched to any gene: 1. Germline V gives CDR1 SGDLS, CDR2 YYNGEE. As DNA, the CDR3 is TGTGCCAGCAGCGGGGGACAGGGGGACTATGGCTACACCTTC. Translating gives CASSGGQGDYGYTF.

CDR3 sequence (DNA): TGTGCCACCAGCAGAGACAGGGGCGCATCGATTTACGAGCAGTACTTC. It specifies CATSRDRGASIYEQYF. V gene TRBV15 combines with J gene TRBJ2-7; D is possibly TRBD1 (6 bases). The CDR3 extends over 16 amino acids. V lost 0 bases and J lost 4, with 16 bases in between. Germline assignment: CDR1 LNHNV and CDR2 YYDKDF (reference sequence). Filled out from reference TRBV15 and TRBJ2-7, the complete variable domain reads DAMVIQNPRYQVTQFGKPVTLSCSQTLNHNVMYWYQQKSSQAPKLLFHYYDKDFNNEADTPDNFQSRRPNTSFCFLDIRSPGLGDTAMYLCATSRDRGASIYEQYFGPGTRLTVT.

V is TRBV9 and J is TRBJ2-1, with D hard to call. The V end lost 3 bases, the J end lost 10 bases, and 8 bases lay between the germline ends. Germline CDR1 is SGDLS and CDR2 is YYNGEE. CDR3 length equals 11 residues. CDR3 sequence: CASSGADEQFF. The CDR3 DNA is TGTGCCAGCAGCGGGGCGGACGAGCAGTTCTTC.

This clonotype was detected many times. CDR3 sequence: CASSLATVNEQFF. In DNA form, the CDR3 reads TGCGCCAGCAGCTTGGCGACAGTAAATGAGCAGTTCTTC. The chain is built from TRBV5-1 and TRBJ2-1, with D possibly being TRBD1 (5 bases). CDR3 length equals 13 residues. Per the germline V gene, CDR1 is SGHRS and CDR2 is YFSETQ. Trimming stripped 0 bases from V and 7 bases from J, with 8 bases between.

This clonotype has at least ten counts. J is TRBJ2-7 and V is TRBV24-1, with D perhaps TRBD1 (6 bases). CDR1 is KGHDR, CDR2 SFDVKD, per germline. CDR3 size: 15 residues. Trimming removed 7 bases from V and 2 bases from J, with 17 bases in between. CDR3 nucleotide sequence: TGTGCCACCAGCAGTACGCGACAGGAGCCCTACGAGCAGTACTTC. Translation gives CATSSTRQEPYEQYF.

This clonotype was detected many times. The J gene is TRBJ2-1, the V gene TRBV7-9; 7 positions agree with TRBD2. The V gene's germline CDR1 is SEHNR and CDR2 FQNEAQ (reference sequence). With 5 bases clipped from V and 1 base from J, the junction kept 8 bases outside the gene matches. This CDR3 contains 16 residues. The CDR3 coding sequence is TGTGCCAGCAGCCTATCTCTTAGCGGGTCCTACAATGAGCAGTTCTTC. Amino acid sequence: CASSLSLSGSYNEQFF.

This clonotype came up a few times. Germline and junction disagree at one end, which may indicate a read error. The chain joins TRBV7-2 to TRBJ2-7, with D unclear. Germline lookup yields CDR1 SGHTA and CDR2 FQGNSA. The CDR3 is made up of 13 amino acids. The CDR3 here is CASRYDKSYEQCF. The CDR3 DNA reads as TGTGCCAGCAGGTACGACAAGTCCTACGAGCAGTGCTTC.

This chain links TRBV7-2 with TRBJ2-7; perhaps TRBD2 as D (6 bases). Germline V gene data show CDR1 as SGHTA and CDR2 as FQGNSA. The CDR3 extends over 13 amino acids. V gave up 5 bases and J gave up 6 bases, with 14 bases separating them. The chain's CDR3 is CASSQSGGVEQYF. The CDR3 DNA sequence: TGTGCCAGCAGCCAATCGGGCGGGGTCGAGCAGTACTTC. The full variable domain, rest sourced from reference TRBV7-2 and TRBJ2-7, is GAGVSQSPSNKVTEKGKDVELRCDPISGHTALYWYRQSLGQGLEFLIYFQGNSAPDKSGLPSDRFSAERTGGSVSTLTIQRTQQEDSAVYLCASSQSGGVEQYFGPGTRLTVT.

This clonotype turned up a few times. V gene TRBV5-1 combines with J gene TRBJ2-7, with unresolved D. The CDR3 has 14 residues. The V gene's germline CDR1 is SGHRS and CDR2 YFSETQ. V was cut by 4 bases and J by 3 bases, with 14 bases left in between. The CDR3 sequence is CASSLQSGNYEQYF. DNA of the CDR3: TGCGCCAGCAGCCTGCAGTCAGGAAACTACGAGCAGTACTTC.

The chain links TRBV12-3 or TRBV12-4 to TRBJ2-6; D assignment may be TRBD1 or TRBD2 (5 bases each). The length of the CDR3 is 15 residues. The CDR3 DNA sequence: TGTGGTACCAGGGAGCTTGGCTCCGGGGCCAACGTCCTGACTTTC. Translation: CGTRELGSGANVLTF.

The table lists this clonotype with a few counts. The J gene is TRBJ2-2, the V gene TRBV24-1, with 12 bases that match TRBD2. The junction had 6 bases not matched to a gene; V was cut back by 7 bases and J by 10 bases. This CDR3 has 14 residues. Germline CDR1 is KGHDR and CDR2 is SFDVKD. The CDR3 region has the DNA TGTGCCACCAGGGCGACTAGCGGGAGCGTGGAGCTGTTTTTT. It is translated as CATRATSGSVELFF.

About this clonotype itself: The junction departs from the called germline gene at one end, perhaps through a read error. The chain recombines TRBV12-3 or TRBV12-4 with TRBJ2-7, with TRBD2 identical over 10 bases. The CDR3 spans 13 residues. CDR3 nucleotide sequence: TGTGCCAGCAGTCTAGCGGGAGATGGCGAGCAGTACTTC. It yields the protein CASSLAGDGEQYF.

This clonotype was counted between two and nine times. The chain has TRBV7-6 and TRBJ2-7; weak D call: TRBD2 (6 bases). Germline CDR1 reads SGHVS; CDR2 reads FNYEAQ. The CDR3 loop spans 16 amino acids. Between the trimmed V and J ends, which lost 2 bases and 2 bases, there was a span of 16 bases. Here the CDR3 DNA reads TGTGCCAGCAGCTTATCAGGGACTCCCTCCCCCTACGAGCAGTACTTC. Its protein is CASSLSGTPSPYEQYF.

This clonotype was seen more than once but under ten times. The chain uses TRBV15 and TRBJ2-7; D possibly corresponds to TRBD2 (6 bases). With 3 bases removed from V and 0 bases from J, the gap between germline ends came to 15 bases. This CDR3 is built from 16 residues. Germline CDR1 is LNHNV and CDR2 is YYDKDF (reference sequence). DNA for the CDR3: TGTGCCACCAGCAGCACAAGGCGGGGTCCCTCCTACGAGCAGTACTTC. Protein sequence: CATSSTRRGPSYEQYF.

The chain combines TRBV9 with TRBJ1-2, with D uncertain. The V gene lost 3 bases and the J gene lost 5 bases, with 8 bases spanning the gap. The V gene's germline CDR1 is SGDLS and CDR2 YYNGEE. This CDR3 has 12 amino acids. The CDR3 spells CASSAPGYGYTF. The CDR3 DNA sequence: TGTGCCAGCAGCGCTCCCGGGTATGGCTACACCTTC. Full variable domain (outside the CDR3, taken from reference TRBV9 and TRBJ1-2): DSGVTQTPKHLITATGQRVTLRCSPRSGDLSVYWYQQSLDQGLQFLIQYYNGEERAKGNILERFSAQQFPDLHSELNLSSLELGDSALYFCASSAPGYGYTFGSGTRLTVV.

J is TRBJ2-1 and V is TRBV11-1; 10 nucleotides align to TRBD1. The CDR3 has 14 residues. The ends lost 7 bases at V and 7 bases at J; junction bases unmatched: 7. Per germline, CDR1 SGHAT and CDR2 FQDESV (reference sequence). This chain's CDR3 is CASNEGQGRNEQFF. CDR3 nucleotides: TGTGCCAGCAACGAGGGACAGGGGAGGAATGAGCAGTTCTTC.

The CDR3 nucleotides read TGCGCCAGCAGCCAAGATATATCTAGCGGCTCCTACAATGAGCAGTTCTTC. Its protein is CASSQDISSGSYNEQFF. This chain connects TRBV4-3 to TRBJ2-1; 7 bases line up with TRBD2. Germline V CDR1 and CDR2: LGHNA, YSLEER. CDR3 length: 17 amino acids. The V segment lost 0 bases and the J segment 0 bases; nucleotides outside the gene matches: 5.

The chain uses TRBV7-9 and TRBJ2-5; D remains ambiguous. CDR1 is SEHNR, CDR2 FQNEAQ, per germline (reference sequence). The CDR3 covers 13 residues. V was clipped by 5 bases and J by 5 bases, with 12 bases between them. The CDR3: CASSQDPLETQYF. Written as DNA, the CDR3 is TGTGCCAGCAGCCAGGACCCGCTTGAGACCCAGTACTTC.

The V call is TRBV7-9, the J call TRBJ1-2, with a tentative D call TRBD1 (6 bases). Germline CDR1 and CDR2: SEHNR and FQNEAQ (reference sequence). Trimming removed 1 base from V and 8 bases from J, with 17 bases in between. CDR3 length: 15 amino acids. DNA for the CDR3: TGTGCCAGCAGCTTAGGCAGGGGTACAATAGGCGGCTACACCTTC. As protein: CASSLGRGTIGGYTF. Variable domain in full (rest from reference TRBV7-9 and TRBJ1-2): DTGVSQNPRHKITKRGQNVTFRCDPISEHNRLYWYRQTLGQGPEFLTYFQNEAQLEKSRLLSDRFSAERPKGSFSTLEIQRTEQGDSAMYLCASSLGRGTIGGYTFGSGTRLTVV.

This clonotype was observed a handful of times. This rearrangement joins TRBV29-1 to TRBJ1-5, with a tentative D call TRBD1 (6 bases). The CDR3 length is 13 residues. Trimming pared 6 bases from V and 5 bases from J, leaving 14 bases between. CDR1 SQVTM and CDR2 ANQGSEA come from the germline V gene. The CDR3 is CSVGDTEDQPQHF. CDR3 coding DNA: TGCAGCGTGGGGGACACGGAAGATCAGCCCCAGCATTTT. Combining the CDR3 with reference TRBV29-1 and TRBJ1-5 gives the whole variable domain SAVISQKPSRDICQRGTSLTIQCQVDSQVTMMFWYRQQPGQSLTLIATANQGSEATYESGFVIDKFPISRPNLTFSTLTVSNMSPEDSSIYLCSVGDTEDQPQHFGDGTRLSIL.

The V call is TRBV21-1, the J call TRBJ1-1; the table's D call of TRBD1 was not tested on the DNA. TRBV21-1 is noted as a pseudogene. The CDR3 runs 14 residues. CDR3 coding DNA: TGTGCCAGCACCAAGACAGAATTGAACACTGAAGCTTTCTTT. It is translated as CASTKTELNTEAFF.

The gene calls are TRBV20-1 and TRBJ1-6; D is perhaps TRBD1 (6 bases). V lost 3 bases and J lost 8, with 14 bases in between. CDR1 is DFQATT and CDR2 is SNEGSKA in the germline V gene (reference sequence). CDR3 length: 14 amino acids. In nucleotides, the CDR3 is TGCAGTGCTAGTTTAAACAGGGATTATTCACCCCTCCACTTT. It translates to CSASLNRDYSPLHF.